The next 21 T cell receptor beta chains were all read from a single sample in a study of shared clonotypes between healthy human individuals. Some clones are missing from TCRdb's copy, which holds only in-frame ones; the method was immunoSEQ multiplex PCR. Here the sample spans 950,000 to 1,200,000 clones, approximately 80% being singletons. The source material was memory CD4+ T cells from PBMCs. Documented subset: CD45RA-negative fraction. These receptors were obtained from a man between 18 and 35 years old in good health. Some clones in this sample may be carry-over from other donors' samples.

The chain recombines TRBV2 with TRBJ2-3; D is possibly TRBD1 (5 bases). The CDR3 contains 13 residues. The germline V and J ends were trimmed by 1 base and 4 bases, with 6 bases remaining between them. The germline V gene encodes CDR1 SNHLY and CDR2 FYNNEI. Written as DNA, the CDR3 is TGTGCCAGCAGTGAAGGGACACCAGATACGCAGTATTTT. Amino acids: CASSEGTPDTQYF.

J is TRBJ2-6 and V is TRBV9; D is undetermined. CDR3 length: 15 residues. Trimming cost V 3 bases and J 0 bases, with 7 bases left between them. From germline, CDR1 is SGDLS and CDR2 YYNGEE. The CDR3, as DNA: TGTGCCAGCAGCGAACAGAGCTCTGGGGCCAACGTCCTGACTTTC. Translating it yields CASSEQSSGANVLTF.

This sequence joins TRBV28 and TRBJ2-4; D is uncertain. V was pared by 3 bases and J by 6 bases, with 12 bases between. This CDR3 has 14 residues. Germline V gene sequence: CDR1 MDHEN, CDR2 SYDVKM. The DNA of the CDR3 is TGTGCCAGCAGTTTTTTGGGTCCGAGAAACATTCAGTACTTC. Amino acids: CASSFLGPRNIQYF.

The V call is TRBV6-1, the J call TRBJ1-2; D is ambiguous. This CDR3 has 11 amino acids. V dropped 4 bases and J dropped 4 bases, with 4 bases sitting between them. Germline loops: CDR1 MNHNS, CDR2 SASEGT. As DNA, the CDR3 is TGTGCCAGCAGTGTTCGCTATGGCTACACCTTC. Protein: CASSVRYGYTF.

This clone was seen just once. The chain couples TRBV19 to TRBJ2-7; D possibly uses TRBD1 or TRBD2 (5 bases each). V lost 3 bases to trimming and J lost 3 bases, with 9 bases between them. Germline values: CDR1 LNHDA, CDR2 SQIVND (reference sequence). The CDR3 runs to 13 residues. This chain's CDR3 is CASSIGAGYEQYF. CDR3 nucleotides: TGTGCCAGTAGTATCGGGGCAGGCTACGAGCAGTACTTC.

The V and J genes are TRBV28 and TRBJ1-3, with D unclear. Germline V gene data show CDR1 as MDHEN and CDR2 as SYDVKM. The germline V and J ends were trimmed by 10 bases and 0 bases, with 19 bases remaining between them. This CDR3 is built from 16 residues. The CDR3 is CAIRPRGSNSGNTIYF. CDR3 nucleotides: TGTGCCATCCGCCCCCGAGGGAGTAACTCTGGAAACACCATATATTTT.

In its sample, this clone was seen once. V gene TRBV7-2 combines with J gene TRBJ2-1; D unresolved. V lost 1 base to trimming and J lost 2 bases, with 9 bases between them. This CDR3 spans 15 amino acids. Germline-derived CDR1 and CDR2 are SGHTA and FQGNSA. The CDR3: CASSLVGLTYNEQFF. DNA of the CDR3: TGTGCCAGCAGCTTAGTAGGTCTAACCTACAATGAGCAGTTCTTC.

The chain combines TRBV5-6 with TRBJ2-1, with a possible D match to TRBD1 (5 bases). The germline gives CDR1 SGHDT, CDR2 YYEEEE. This CDR3 contains 16 residues. The V and J ends lost 0 bases and 6 bases respectively, with 16 bases between them. Here the CDR3 reads CASSLASRVIGNEQFF. In DNA, the CDR3 is TGTGCCAGCAGCTTGGCCAGCAGGGTTATCGGCAATGAGCAGTTCTTC.

The V call is TRBV2, the J call TRBJ1-2; 9 positions agree with TRBD1. With V trimmed by 5 bases and J by 4 bases, 5 bases remained unmatched. Germline CDR1 is SNHLY and CDR2 is FYNNEI. CDR3 length: 14 amino acids. CDR3: CASSSGTGFYGYTF. As DNA, the CDR3 is TGTGCCAGCAGTTCCGGGACAGGGTTCTATGGCTACACCTTC.

Only a few counts were recorded for this clone. The chain carries TRBV27 and TRBJ2-3, with TRBD1 as a possible D gene (5 bases). The CDR3 has 15 amino acids. V lost 5 bases to trimming and J lost 0 bases, with 12 bases between them. CDR1 is MNHEY, CDR2 SMNVEV, per germline (reference sequence). Written as DNA, the CDR3 is TGTGCCAGCAGTCTGAGGAGACAGAGCACAGATACGCAGTATTTT. Protein: CASSLRRQSTDTQYF.

On this clone: This may stem from a read error, because a much larger clone lies one nucleotide away. The CDR3 loop is CASSYSTDYGYTF. As DNA, the CDR3 is TGTGCCAGCAGTTACTCGACAGACTATGGCTACACCTTC. J is TRBJ1-2 and V is TRBV6-5; D might be TRBD1 (5 bases). V was clipped by 0 bases and J by 3 bases, with 5 bases between them. Germline lookup yields CDR1 MNHEY and CDR2 SVGAGI. This CDR3 is built from 13 residues.

This chain connects TRBV9 to TRBJ2-5; D gene unclear. Germline assignment: CDR1 SGDLS and CDR2 YYNGEE. V was clipped by 0 bases and J by 1 base, with 7 bases between them. The CDR3 contains 14 residues. As DNA, the CDR3 is TGTGCCAGCAGCGTAGGGGTTACCCAAGAGACCCAGTACTTC. Amino acids: CASSVGVTQETQYF.

This clone was counted a few times. The chain uses TRBV14 and TRBJ1-1, with a weak D call TRBD1 (5 bases). V was pared by 4 bases and J by 1 base, with 10 bases between. CDR3 length equals 14 residues. From germline, CDR1 is SGHDN and CDR2 FVKESK. The DNA for the CDR3 is TGTGCCAGCAGCCGTGGACACTGGAACACTGAAGCTTTCTTT. Protein product: CASSRGHWNTEAFF.

As DNA, the CDR3 is TGTGCCAGCAGCTTAGAGGCCAAAAACATTCAGTACTTC. Its translation: CASSLEAKNIQYF. The chain carries TRBV7-9 and TRBJ2-4, with D unresolved. The V end lost 1 base, the J end lost 1 base, and 2 bases lay between the germline ends. The CDR3 extends over 13 amino acids. Germline values: CDR1 SEHNR, CDR2 FQNEAQ (reference sequence).

V gene TRBV7-9 combines with J gene TRBJ2-5; 8 nucleotides align to TRBD2. This CDR3 contains 15 residues. V shed 5 bases and J 3 bases; nucleotides not matched to a gene: 8. Germline V lookup: CDR1 SEHNR, CDR2 FQNEAQ (reference sequence). The CDR3 loop is CASSPEAAGEETQYF. CDR3 in DNA: TGTGCCAGCAGCCCCGAAGCAGCGGGAGAAGAGACCCAGTACTTC.

This chain uses TRBV5-1 with TRBJ1-4; 8 nucleotides align to TRBD1. J was trimmed by 6 bases and V by 8 bases; bases with no gene match: 9. The CDR3 has 14 residues. The germline gives CDR1 SGHRS, CDR2 YFSETQ. CDR3: CASQPTGADEKLFF. The CDR3 DNA follows: TGCGCCAGTCAGCCGACAGGGGCGGATGAAAAACTGTTTTTT. The full variable domain, in which reference TRBV5-1 and TRBJ1-4 provide the parts outside the CDR3, is KAGVTQTPRYLIKTRGQQVTLSCSPISGHRSVSWYQQTPGQGLQFLFEYFSETQRNKGNFPGRFSGRQFSNSRSEMNVSTLELGDSALYLCASQPTGADEKLFFGSGTQLSVL.

The chain joins TRBV6-5 to TRBJ1-4; 7 nucleotides agree with TRBD1. CDR1 and CDR2 (germline): MNHEY, SVGAGI. This CDR3 has 15 amino acids. The junction had 8 bases not matched to a gene; V was cut back by 2 bases and J by 8 bases. In DNA form, the CDR3 reads TGTGCCAGCAGTTACCGAGGGACAGTCGGCGAAAAACTGTTTTTT. As protein: CASSYRGTVGEKLFF.

This sequence joins TRBV10-3 and TRBJ2-5; perhaps TRBD2 as D (6 bases). CDR1 and CDR2 from the germline V gene are ENHRY and SYGVKD. The CDR3 sequence is 15 residues long. V gave up 5 bases and J gave up 5 bases, with 18 bases separating them. The CDR3 nucleotides read TGTGCCATCAGTTCTCAGGGCGGGAAGGTTGAGACCCAGTACTTC. It codes for CAISSQGGKVETQYF.

The CDR3 sequence is CASSPGTRELFF. In DNA form, the CDR3 reads TGTGCCAGCTCACCGGGGACCCGGGAGCTGTTTTTT. The chain recombines TRBV18 with TRBJ2-2; possibly TRBD1 or TRBD2 for D (5 bases each). Per germline, CDR1 KGHSH and CDR2 LQKENI. This CDR3 region has 12 residues. With 3 bases removed from V and 9 bases from J, the gap between germline ends came to 8 bases. Filled out from reference TRBV18 and TRBJ2-2, the complete variable domain reads NAGVMQNPRHLVRRRGQEARLRCSPMKGHSHVYWYRQLPEEGLKFMVYLQKENIIDESGMPKERFSAEFPKEGPSILRIQQVVRGDSAAYFCASSPGTRELFFGEGSRLTVL.

V gene TRBV15 combines with J gene TRBJ1-1; D call uncertain. Per the germline V gene, CDR1 is LNHNV and CDR2 is YYDKDF (reference sequence). The V end lost 0 bases, the J end lost 1 base, and 9 bases lay between the germline ends. This CDR3 is 15 amino acids long. The CDR3 here is CATSREFQQNTEAFF. The DNA of the CDR3 is TGTGCCACCAGCAGAGAATTTCAGCAGAACACTGAAGCTTTCTTT.

The chain recombines TRBV5-1 with TRBJ2-3, with 9 bases matching TRBD2. V lost 2 bases and J lost 2; bases outside the gene matches: 18. Per the germline V gene, CDR1 is SGHRS and CDR2 is YFSETQ. CDR3 size: 20 residues. The CDR3 region has the DNA TGCGCCAGCAGCTTCACCCTGACTAGCGGACATAGACCCAACACAGATACGCAGTATTTT. Translation gives CASSFTLTSGHRPNTDTQYF.